This T cell receptor (beta chain) was sequenced in a study of blood T cell repertoires in COVID-19 (dated by TCRdb to about 2020). For the wider study: Samples from collaborators originated in the United States, Italy and Spain and spanned both the acute and convalescent phases of COVID-19. The repertoires were released in a freely available public database meant as a resource for research on the immune response to SARS-CoV-2. Subjects who had been exposed to COVID-19, were actively infected with it, or had recovered from it provided the deeply sampled blood TCRbeta repertoires that made up the dataset. Nearly every sample came with metadata listing a de-identified subject ID, COVID-19 status, age in years and sex. The material from the prospective study consisted of cDNA or gDNA derived from T cells, B-cell-depleted T cells, or PBMCs. Where available, HLA class I and class II types were taken from metadata supplied by the sample provider and were not determined by assay-based typing. The samples were drawn from the first 160 participants of the ongoing ImmuneRACE study and from 950 to 1,500 subjects provided by 6 global collaborators. Overall study results and their limits: The quantity of clinical and demographic metadata differed by source and by participant and was supplied without curation.

TCRbeta CDR3 regions were amplified from genomic DNA by means of the immunoSEQ Assay, a bias-controlled multiplex PCR. Under the source paper's analysis protocol: The number of nucleated cells in each sample was estimated by amplification of reference gene primers within the assay. To quantify the absolute abundance of each unique TCRbeta CDR3 rearrangement, sequence reads were collapsed and filtered. For each sample, productive Simpson clonality was calculated by taking the square root of Simpson's diversity index across productive rearrangements. Held by TCRdb, this immuneACCESS table contains in-frame sequences only and omits some clones. Under half of the omission traces to an unresolved V gene where checked; the cause of the rest is unknown. The V and J calls and clone size are taken from that table; D and trimming were inferred from the DNA. Counted in this sample were some 160,000 clones; around four fifths of them appeared once. 6.2% of the sample belongs to the ten largest clones.

Participants in the prospective study were enrolled through a virtual design, were aged about 18 to 90 years, and lived in approximately 24 United States geographic areas. In the prospective study, participants were assigned to cohorts based on the clinical history participants reported in a screening survey and a study questionnaire. ImmuneRACE Cohort 3 recovered participants were defined by two consecutive negative NP/OP PCR tests, healthcare professional clearance, or symptom resolution. In the prospective study, whole blood, serum and a nasopharyngeal or oropharyngeal swab were collected from each participant by mobile phlebotomists. Prospective study participants could optionally give additional blood draws and questionnaires over a roughly two-month period. Before DNA extraction, blood samples from the prospective study were shipped at room temperature or frozen. The cysteine opens and the phenylalanine closes a CDR3 of 14 amino acids. Just CDR3 DNA is preserved here, 42 bases in frame from base 1. V is clipped by 1 base and J by 6 bases, and the sequence between their germline boundaries is 10 bases long. According to the germline V gene, CDR1 reads SNHLY and CDR2 reads FYNNEI.

For this clone: This clone's antigen is unknown. It has no much larger one-base neighbor in the sample; base qualities were not kept.

Input material: PBMCs or T cells enriched from blood (not recorded which). The rearranged segments are TRBV2 and TRBJ1-5; TRBD1 is a possible D gene, resting on 6 matching bases. The clonotype was recovered from a woman aged 40 to 50 who had recovered from COVID-19. CDR3 protein: CASSEVQGSQPQHF. The DNA is TGTGCCAGCAGTGAAGTACAGGGTTCTCAGCCCCAGCATTTT.